The next 25 T cell receptor beta chains were all read from a single sample in a study of T cells in Graves' hyperthyroidism and ophthalmopathy. From RNA transcripts, TCR beta CDR3 regions were amplified. The HTBI primer set served for first-round RT-PCR of the TCR CDR3. Each CDR3 protein is one row after TCRdb ran MiXCR on the multiplex PCR reads. The sample lists about 640,000 distinct CDR3 sequences; roughly 14% were seen once. The sequenced sample consisted of blood. These receptors originate from a woman between 50 and 59 years old with Graves' ophthalmopathy.

This clonotype was picked up many times. This chain links TRBV28 with TRBJ2-2; 10 bases are a match to TRBD1. Trimming at V came to 8 bases and at J to 4 bases, leaving 4 bases not matched to a gene. The CDR3 is 14 residues long. Germline CDR1 reads MDHEN; CDR2 reads SYDVKM. CDR3 sequence (DNA): TGTGCCAGCGACGGGACAGGGGTCACCGGGGAGCTGTTTTTT. Translated: CASDGTGVTGELFF.

This clonotype showed up just a few times. The chain couples TRBV20-1 to TRBJ1-5; 7 bases line up with TRBD1. V was clipped by 0 bases and J by 4 bases; unmatched bases: 9. The CDR3 totals 16 residues. The V gene's germline CDR1 is DFQATT and CDR2 SNEGSKA (reference sequence). The CDR3 nucleotides are TGCAGTGCTAGAGACCGCAGGGGGTTTCTAAATCAGCCCCAGCATTTT. It specifies CSARDRRGFLNQPQHF.

This clonotype was counted ten times or more. This chain uses TRBV3-1 with TRBJ2-2, with TRBD2 matching 9 bases. The CDR3 is 16 residues long. J lost 6 bases, V lost 1 base, and 6 bases had no gene match. The germline gives CDR1 LGHDT, CDR2 YNNKEL (reference sequence). In nucleotides, the CDR3 is TGTGCCAGCAGCCAAGCGGGCGGGAGGGCTGCCGGGGAGCTGTTTTTT. As protein: CASSQAGGRAAGELFF.

This clonotype was seen a few times. The CDR3 DNA reads as TGTGCCTGGATGTCGACAGGGCTAAACACTGAAGCTTTCTTT. It translates to CAWMSTGLNTEAFF. This rearrangement joins TRBV30 to TRBJ1-1; 7 nucleotides match TRBD1. CDR1 is GTSNPN and CDR2 is SVGIG in the germline V gene (reference sequence). The CDR3 is 14 residues long. Unmatched junction bases numbered 7, after V lost 4 bases and J lost 2 bases.

J is TRBJ1-2 and V is TRBV7-9; weak D call: TRBD1 (5 bases). Germline CDR1 SEHNR, CDR2 FQNEAQ (reference sequence). This CDR3 comprises 16 residues. The V gene lost 6 bases and the J gene lost 8 bases, with 25 bases spanning the gap. In nucleotides, the CDR3 is TGTGCCAGCAGTTTGAGACCCGATGACAGCCGCAGGGGCTACACCTTC. Its protein product is CASSLRPDDSRRGYTF.

The chain uses TRBV12-3 or TRBV12-4 and TRBJ2-3, with 8 bases that match TRBD1. Trimming cost V 4 bases and J 4 bases; bases outside gene matches: 4. This CDR3 has 14 residues. The CDR3 nucleotides read TGTGCCAGCAGTTACAGGGACAGGTCAGATACGCAGTATTTT. This translates into CASSYRDRSDTQYF.

The gene calls are TRBV4-3 and TRBJ1-1, with TRBD1 matching 9 bases. Trimming cost V 0 bases and J 0 bases; bases outside gene matches: 8. The CDR3 contains 18 residues. The germline CDR1 and CDR2 sequences are LGHNA and YSLEER. CDR3 DNA sequence: TGCGCCAGCAGCCAAGAAGACAGGGGGTTGGTTATGAACACTGAAGCTTTCTTT. Translated, it gives CASSQEDRGLVMNTEAFF.

This clonotype was picked up many times. This sequence joins TRBV9 and TRBJ1-2; 8 bases are a match to TRBD1. V lost 0 bases, J lost 3 bases, and 4 bases stayed unmatched. The germline V gene encodes CDR1 SGDLS and CDR2 YYNGEE. This CDR3 is built from 15 residues. In DNA, the CDR3 is TGTGCCAGCAGCGTAGGTTTACAGGGGGACTATGGCTACACCTTC. Translation gives CASSVGLQGDYGYTF.

The chain carries TRBV7-9 and TRBJ2-6; D is uncertain. The CDR3 is made up of 16 amino acids. V was clipped by 7 bases and J by 3 bases, with 16 bases between them. Germline V gene sequence: CDR1 SEHNR, CDR2 FQNEAQ (reference sequence). The CDR3 DNA is TGTGCCAGCATAAGGCTCCCATCAGGTGGGGCCAACGTCCTGACTTTC. This codes for CASIRLPSGGANVLTF.

This clonotype was observed many times. The J gene is TRBJ1-1, the V gene TRBV28, with D uncertain. Germline assignment: CDR1 MDHEN and CDR2 SYDVKM. The CDR3 has 13 amino acids. Trimming took 6 bases from V and 5 from J, leaving 13 bases between them. The CDR3 sequence: CASSPPGGTEAFF. CDR3 coding DNA: TGTGCCAGCAGCCCCCCGGGCGGTACTGAAGCTTTCTTT.

The V gene is TRBV29-1, the J gene TRBJ2-5; D possibly corresponds to TRBD1 (5 bases). The CDR3 runs to 14 residues. V shed 4 bases and J shed 2 bases, with 14 bases lying between them. Germline lookup yields CDR1 SQVTM and CDR2 ANQGSEA. CDR3 bases: TGCAGCGTTGCCGGGCCAGGGATTCAAGAGACCCAGTACTTC. This translates into CSVAGPGIQETQYF.

This clonotype came up many times. The gene calls are TRBV5-1 and TRBJ2-1, with no clear D. CDR3 size: 13 residues. Between the trimmed V and J ends, which lost 3 bases and 6 bases, there was a span of 10 bases. CDR1 SGHRS and CDR2 YFSETQ come from the germline V gene. The CDR3 DNA is TGCGCCAGCAGCTATGGACCCGTCAATGAGCAGTTCTTC. Translated, it gives CASSYGPVNEQFF. Full variable domain (remainder filled in from reference TRBV5-1 and TRBJ2-1): KAGVTQTPRYLIKTRGQQVTLSCSPISGHRSVSWYQQTPGQGLQFLFEYFSETQRNKGNFPGRFSGRQFSNSRSEMNVSTLELGDSALYLCASSYGPVNEQFFGPGTRLTVL.

This clonotype was counted ten times or more. V and J are TRBV7-2 and TRBJ1-2, with 9 bases identical to TRBD1. The germline V gene has CDR1 SGHTA and CDR2 FQGNSA. CDR3 length: 15 amino acids. With V trimmed by 0 bases and J by 9 bases, 8 bases remained unmatched. In DNA, the CDR3 is TGTGCCAGCAGCTTAGCGACAGGGGGATCTATTAGCTACACCTTC. Its translation is CASSLATGGSISYTF. Combining the CDR3 with reference TRBV7-2 and TRBJ1-2 gives the whole variable domain GAGVSQSPSNKVTEKGKDVELRCDPISGHTALYWYRQSLGQGLEFLIYFQGNSAPDKSGLPSDRFSAERTGGSVSTLTIQRTQQEDSAVYLCASSLATGGSISYTFGSGTRLTVV.

The table lists this clonotype with many counts. This chain uses TRBV27 with TRBJ1-2, with D possibly matching TRBD1 (6 bases). CDR3 length equals 17 residues. Trimming stripped 0 bases from V and 0 bases from J, with 14 bases between. CDR1 is MNHEY and CDR2 is SMNVEV in the germline V gene (reference sequence). CDR3 amino acids: CASSLSLLGGTNYGYTF. The CDR3 bases are TGTGCCAGCAGTTTATCCTTACTAGGGGGAACTAACTATGGCTACACCTTC.

This clonotype was recorded many times. The chain uses TRBV7-9 and TRBJ2-1; 12 nucleotides align to TRBD2. Germline V CDR1 and CDR2: SEHNR, FQNEAQ (reference sequence). V lost 4 bases and J lost 8; bases outside the gene matches: 3. This CDR3 has 14 residues. CDR3 region: CASSSTSGSYEQFF. The CDR3 nucleotides read TGTGCCAGCAGCTCGACTAGCGGGAGCTATGAGCAGTTCTTC.

This clonotype showed up just a few times. CDR3 sequence: CASSQTGQEKLFF. CDR3 DNA: TGCGCCAGCAGCCAAACGGGACAGGAAAAACTGTTTTTT. The chain is built from TRBV4-1 and TRBJ1-4; TRBD1 matches 7 bases. With V trimmed by 2 bases and J by 8 bases, 2 bases remained unmatched. Germline values: CDR1 MGHRA, CDR2 YSYEKL. The CDR3 contains 13 residues.

V is TRBV2 and J is TRBJ1-4; 7 bases fit TRBD1. V was clipped by 6 bases and J by 8 bases; unmatched bases: 9. CDR1 and CDR2 from the germline V gene are SNHLY and FYNNEI. The CDR3 runs 14 residues. The CDR3 region has the DNA TGTGCCAGCAGCCCCGAAAGGGGGCGGGAAAAACTGTTTTTT. Amino acid sequence: CASSPERGREKLFF. The variable domain in full, with the rest retrieved from reference TRBV2 and TRBJ1-4, is EPEVTQTPSHQVTQMGQEVILRCVPISNHLYFYWYRQILGQKVEFLVSFYNNEISEKSEIFDDQFSVERPDGSNFTLKIRSTKLEDSAMYFCASSPERGREKLFFGSGTQLSVL.

V and J are TRBV19 and TRBJ1-5; D might be TRBD1 (5 bases). CDR3 size: 15 residues. The germline CDR1 and CDR2 sequences are LNHDA and SQIVND (reference sequence). V lost 6 bases and J 0 bases, leaving 12 bases between the germline ends. This chain's CDR3 is CASSGQKISNQPQHF. The DNA of the CDR3 is TGTGCCAGTAGCGGACAAAAGATTAGCAATCAGCCCCAGCATTTT.

A word on this clonotype: A much larger clonotype is one base distant, so this may be a read error. The V call is TRBV20-1, the J call TRBJ1-1; D uncertain. Germline loops: CDR1 DFQATT, CDR2 SNEGSKA (reference sequence). Between the trimmed V and J ends, which lost 0 bases and 1 base, there was a span of 6 bases. The CDR3 totals 13 residues. CDR3 bases: TGCAGTGCTAGAGATCTAAAGAACACTGAAGCTTTCTTT. It translates to CSARDLKNTEAFF.

This clonotype occurred many times. The rearrangement joins TRBV10-3 to TRBJ2-1; 8 bases line up with TRBD2. Per the germline V gene, CDR1 is ENHRY and CDR2 is SYGVKD. CDR3 length equals 13 residues. Trimming took 5 bases from V and 7 from J; bases not matched to a gene: 4. The CDR3 sequence: CAISREGGNEQFF. The CDR3 coding sequence is TGTGCCATCAGTCGGGAGGGCGGGAATGAGCAGTTCTTC.

This clonotype appeared many times. The V call is TRBV6-2 or TRBV6-3, the J call TRBJ2-7; 11 bases map to TRBD2. Trimming removed 7 bases from V and 2 bases from J; junction bases left unmatched: 10. Per the germline V gene, CDR1 is MNHEY and CDR2 is SVGEGT. The CDR3 runs 16 residues. In DNA form, the CDR3 reads TGTGCCAGCACTTTACAATTGGGACTAGCGGCCTACGAGCAGTACTTC. Residues: CASTLQLGLAAYEQYF.

This clonotype was found many times. This rearrangement joins TRBV20-1 to TRBJ2-5; no clear D gene. This CDR3 has 13 amino acids. Germline V CDR1 and CDR2: DFQATT, SNEGSKA (reference sequence). V was clipped by 0 bases and J by 4 bases, with 9 bases between them. The CDR3 nucleotides are TGCAGTGCTAGAGATCTGTTCGGAGAGACCCAGTACTTC. This codes for CSARDLFGETQYF.

This chain joins TRBV24-1 and TRBJ2-1; 12 bases line up with TRBD2. There are 16 residues in the CDR3. The germline gives CDR1 KGHDR, CDR2 SFDVKD. Germline trimming cut 4 bases from V and 2 bases from J; bases unmatched to any gene: 2. The CDR3 DNA follows: TGTGCCACCAGTGACTGGACTAGCGGGACCTACAATGAGCAGTTCTTC. This translates into CATSDWTSGTYNEQFF.

This clonotype was detected many times. The gene calls are TRBV11-2 and TRBJ1-5; D remains unclear. CDR3 length equals 15 residues. Per germline, CDR1 SGHAT and CDR2 FQNNGV. Trimming shortened V by 1 base and J by 4 bases, and 11 bases separated the two germline ends. The CDR3 protein is CASSLGVGENQPQHF. DNA of the CDR3: TGTGCCAGCAGCTTAGGCGTCGGGGAAAATCAGCCCCAGCATTTT.

In its sample, this clonotype was seen a few times. This chain connects TRBV28 to TRBJ1-5; unclear D gene. The CDR3 consists of 12 residues. V dropped 5 bases and J dropped 4 bases, with 6 bases sitting between them. Germline V gives CDR1 MDHEN, CDR2 SYDVKM. This chain's CDR3 is CASSQQNQPQHF. CDR3 bases: TGTGCCAGCAGTCAACAAAATCAGCCCCAGCATTTT. The whole variable domain, filled in from reference TRBV28 and TRBJ1-5, reads DVKVTQSSRYLVKRTGEKVFLECVQDMDHENMFWYRQDPGLGLRLIYFSYDVKMKEKGDIPEGYSVSREKKERFSLILESASTNQTSMYLCASSQQNQPQHFGDGTRLSIL.